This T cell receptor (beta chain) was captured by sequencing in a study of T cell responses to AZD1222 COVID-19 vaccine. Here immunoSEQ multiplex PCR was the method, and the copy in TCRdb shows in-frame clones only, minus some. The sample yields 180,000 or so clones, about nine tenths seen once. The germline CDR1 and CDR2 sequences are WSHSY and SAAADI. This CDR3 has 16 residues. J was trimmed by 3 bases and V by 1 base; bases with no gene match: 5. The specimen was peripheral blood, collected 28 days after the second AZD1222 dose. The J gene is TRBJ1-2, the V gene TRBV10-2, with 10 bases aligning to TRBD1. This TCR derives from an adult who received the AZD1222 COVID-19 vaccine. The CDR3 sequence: CASSEFGQGVDYGYTF. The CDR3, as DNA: TGCGCCAGCAGTGAGTTCGGACAGGGGGTCGACTATGGCTACACCTTC.